This TCR beta chain comes out of a study of blood T cell repertoires in COVID-19. Study at large: Researchers got acute and convalescent COVID-19 samples from the United States, Italy and Spain. Sources were T cells, B-cell-depleted T cells, or PBMCs; the material itself was cDNA or gDNA.

Original processing notes: Estimation of nucleated cell counts relied on the amplification of reference gene primers. Assay: immunoSEQ multiplex PCR; the TCRdb copy retains only in-frame clones and omits some. From that table come the V and J calls and clone size; the DNA was used to work out D and trimming. The sample gives 250,000 to 300,000 clones, approximately 89% of which show up once; under 15% is in the top ten. The CDR3 has 16 residues. Germline-derived CDR1 and CDR2 are SGDLS and YYNGEE. V gave up 4 bases and J gave up 2 bases, with 18 bases separating them. The sequencing input was peripheral blood. This TCR was recovered from a woman aged 60-75 years with acute or convalescent COVID-19. The rearrangement links TRBV9 to TRBJ1-2; possibly TRBD1 for D (6 bases). The CDR3 nucleotides read TGTGCCAGCAGCCCCACCCAGGCAGGGGTCAACTATGGCTACACCTTC. Translating gives CASSPTQAGVNYGYTF.